This entry features one T cell receptor (beta chain) sequence. The sample is drawn from a study of blood T cell repertoires in COVID-19. TCRdb keeps only in-frame clones here, not all; method: immunoSEQ multiplex PCR. This table has 210,000 or so clones, around 89% appearing once. In Seattle, patients joined the study during active infection and were tracked longitudinally. There are 15 residues in the CDR3. The ends lost 0 bases at V and 5 bases at J; junction bases unmatched: 3. CDR1 and CDR2 from the germline V gene are LGHNA and YNFKEQ. The V call is TRBV4-2, the J call TRBJ1-2; TRBD1 agrees at 10 bases. The receptor's source is a man younger than 40 with COVID-19, enrolled during active disease. Sequencing was done on a sample of peripheral blood. This CDR3 is CASSQDGGQGYGYTF. The CDR3 nucleotides are TGTGCCAGCAGCCAAGATGGGGGACAGGGGTATGGCTACACCTTC.